A selection of T cell receptor beta chains follows, all from one sample in a study of Tregs in tolerant kidney transplant recipients. No cognate antigen is known for these TCRs. Produced via immunoSEQ multiplex PCR; TCRdb's table is partial and in-frame only. The sample carries about 44,000 clones, nearly 97% recorded once. Sequencing input: Tregs from blood cultured with allogeneic cells. These receptors originate from a human donor in good health. Both conserved end residues are part of each CDR3. Fields, in order: J gene, V gene, CDR3 protein.

j_call: TRBJ2-1
v_call: TRBV9
cdr3_aa: CASSLAGESNEQFF

j_call: TRBJ1-2
v_call: TRBV11-3
cdr3_aa: CASSPHWTESNYGYTF

j_call: TRBJ2-7
v_call: TRBV7-9
cdr3_aa: CASTQVGGTAEQYF

j_call: TRBJ2-7
v_call: TRBV29-1
cdr3_aa: CSAIRGSAYEQYF

j_call: TRBJ2-3
v_call: TRBV2
cdr3_aa: CASSDLLRSGTPRGDTQYF

j_call: TRBJ2-7
v_call: TRBV18
cdr3_aa: CASSPSQGSSYEQYF

j_call: TRBJ2-3
v_call: TRBV5-5
cdr3_aa: CASTPRIDSDTQYF

j_call: TRBJ2-7
v_call: TRBV19
cdr3_aa: CASSKSTGVTYEQYF

j_call: TRBJ2-2
v_call: TRBV7-8
cdr3_aa: CASSFPPGELFF

j_call: TRBJ2-2
v_call: TRBV7-9
cdr3_aa: CASSYDRVTGELFF

j_call: TRBJ2-3
v_call: TRBV5-1
cdr3_aa: CASSLEETGTDTQYF

j_call: TRBJ2-3
v_call: TRBV5-1
cdr3_aa: CASSPGLAGSTDTQYF

j_call: TRBJ1-2
v_call: TRBV13
cdr3_aa: CASSLSRRTGEHGYTF

j_call: TRBJ1-1
v_call: TRBV28
cdr3_aa: CASSSTGMNTEAFF

j_call: TRBJ2-1
v_call: TRBV11-3
cdr3_aa: CASRSAAGPFNEQFF

j_call: TRBJ1-1
v_call: TRBV11-1
cdr3_aa: CASSLGRRTGSTEAFF

j_call: TRBJ1-5
v_call: TRBV6-5
cdr3_aa: CASSLAGARGQPQHF

j_call: TRBJ1-5
v_call: TRBV6-1
cdr3_aa: CASSDRPGANQPQHF

j_call: TRBJ1-2
v_call: TRBV5-1
cdr3_aa: CASSLGGNYGYTF

j_call: TRBJ1-5
v_call: TRBV6-5
cdr3_aa: CASSASTVSNQPQHF

j_call: TRBJ1-2
v_call: TRBV4-2
cdr3_aa: CASSQDRLGGAYGYTF

j_call: TRBJ2-5
v_call: TRBV6-5
cdr3_aa: CASSHRLDGETQYF

j_call: TRBJ2-1
v_call: TRBV6-1
cdr3_aa: CASAESGTPYNEQFF

j_call: TRBJ1-6
v_call: TRBV19
cdr3_aa: CASSPGGTYNSPLHF

j_call: TRBJ1-5
v_call: TRBV2
cdr3_aa: CASSERRRGGDQPQHF

j_call: TRBJ1-6
v_call: TRBV6-5
cdr3_aa: CASRGLSTLHF

j_call: TRBJ2-7
v_call: TRBV2
cdr3_aa: CASSFEGQGYEQYF

j_call: TRBJ1-2
v_call: TRBV6-6
cdr3_aa: CASSYYGNNYGYTF

j_call: TRBJ1-5
v_call: TRBV2
cdr3_aa: CASSEDRGRQPQHF

j_call: TRBJ2-5
v_call: TRBV12-5
cdr3_aa: CAGSSDRGGEETQYF

j_call: TRBJ2-5
v_call: TRBV4-2
cdr3_aa: CASSLYLDETQYF

j_call: TRBJ2-2
v_call: TRBV11-3
cdr3_aa: CASSLVGAELFF

j_call: TRBJ2-1
v_call: TRBV11-3
cdr3_aa: CASSLERDNEQFF